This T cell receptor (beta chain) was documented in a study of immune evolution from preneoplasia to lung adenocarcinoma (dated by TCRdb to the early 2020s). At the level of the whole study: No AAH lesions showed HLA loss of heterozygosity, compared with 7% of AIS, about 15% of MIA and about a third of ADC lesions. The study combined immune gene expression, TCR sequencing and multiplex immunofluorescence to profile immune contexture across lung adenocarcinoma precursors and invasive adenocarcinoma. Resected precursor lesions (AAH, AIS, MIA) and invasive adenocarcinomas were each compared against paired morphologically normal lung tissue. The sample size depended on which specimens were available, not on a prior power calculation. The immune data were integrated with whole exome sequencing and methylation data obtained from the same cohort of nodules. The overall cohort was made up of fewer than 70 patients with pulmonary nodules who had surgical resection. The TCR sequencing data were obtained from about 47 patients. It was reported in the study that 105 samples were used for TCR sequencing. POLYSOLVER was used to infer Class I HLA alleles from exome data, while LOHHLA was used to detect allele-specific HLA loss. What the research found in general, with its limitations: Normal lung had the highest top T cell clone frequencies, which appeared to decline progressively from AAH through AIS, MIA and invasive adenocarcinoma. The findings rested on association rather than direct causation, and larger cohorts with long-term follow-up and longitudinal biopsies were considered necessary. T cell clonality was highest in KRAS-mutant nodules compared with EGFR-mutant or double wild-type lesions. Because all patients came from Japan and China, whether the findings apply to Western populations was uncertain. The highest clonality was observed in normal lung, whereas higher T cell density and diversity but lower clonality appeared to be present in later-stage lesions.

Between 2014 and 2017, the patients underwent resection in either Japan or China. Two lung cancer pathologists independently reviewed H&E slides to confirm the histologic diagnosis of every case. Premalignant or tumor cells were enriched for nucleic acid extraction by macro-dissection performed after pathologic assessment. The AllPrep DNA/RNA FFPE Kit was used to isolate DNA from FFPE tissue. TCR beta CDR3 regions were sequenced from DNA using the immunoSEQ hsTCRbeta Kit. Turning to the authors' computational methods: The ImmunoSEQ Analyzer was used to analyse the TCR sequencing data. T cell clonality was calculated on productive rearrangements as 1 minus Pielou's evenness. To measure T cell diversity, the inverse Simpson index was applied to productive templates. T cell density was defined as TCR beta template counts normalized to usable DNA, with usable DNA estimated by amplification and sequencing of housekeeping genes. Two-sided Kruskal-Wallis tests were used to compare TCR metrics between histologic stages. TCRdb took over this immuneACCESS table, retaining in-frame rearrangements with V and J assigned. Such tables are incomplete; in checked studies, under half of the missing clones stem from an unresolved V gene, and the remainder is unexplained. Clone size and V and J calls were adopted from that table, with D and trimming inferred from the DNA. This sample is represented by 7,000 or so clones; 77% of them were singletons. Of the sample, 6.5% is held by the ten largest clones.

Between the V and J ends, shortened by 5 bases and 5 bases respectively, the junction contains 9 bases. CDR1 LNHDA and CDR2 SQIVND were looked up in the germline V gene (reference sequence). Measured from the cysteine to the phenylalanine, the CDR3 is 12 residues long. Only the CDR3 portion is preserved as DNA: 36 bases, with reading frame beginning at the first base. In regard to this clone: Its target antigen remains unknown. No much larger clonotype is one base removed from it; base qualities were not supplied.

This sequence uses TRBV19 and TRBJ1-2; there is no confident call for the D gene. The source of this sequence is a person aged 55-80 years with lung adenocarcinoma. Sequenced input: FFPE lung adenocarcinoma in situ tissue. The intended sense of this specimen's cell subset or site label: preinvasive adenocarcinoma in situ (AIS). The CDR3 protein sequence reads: CASSLAFYGYTF. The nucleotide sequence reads TGTGCCAGTAGTCTAGCCTTTTATGGCTACACCTTC. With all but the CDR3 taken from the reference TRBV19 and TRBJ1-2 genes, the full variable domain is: DGGITQSPKYLFRKEGQNVTLSCEQNLNHDAMYWYRQDPGQGLRLIYYSQIVNDFQKGDIAEGYSVSREKKESFPLTVTSAQKNPTAFYLCASSLAFYGYTFGSGTRLTVV.